These 32 T cell receptor beta chains were all obtained from the same sample, sequenced in a study of T cell changes during pregnancy in multiple sclerosis (dated by TCRdb to the late 2010s). Library preparation used the immunoSEQ multiplex PCR assay. The table was pulled from immuneACCESS by TCRdb, which kept in-frame rearrangements only. Such tables lose some clones; where checked, under half of the loss comes from unresolved V genes, and the rest has no known cause. The sample table contains about 77,000 clones; only one count was recorded for about 88% of them. Under 2.5% of the sample is in the top ten clones. This sample comprised peripheral blood, obtained before pregnancy. These receptors were obtained from a female donor with multiple sclerosis, enrolled in a pregnancy study.

The rearrangement joins TRBV6-6 to TRBJ1-1; D perhaps matches TRBD1 (6 bases). The germline V and J ends were trimmed by 4 bases and 1 base, with 13 bases remaining between them. Germline CDR1 reads MNHNY; CDR2 reads SVGAGI (reference sequence). There are 15 residues in the CDR3. CDR3 DNA: TGTGCCAGCAGTTCCGCCGGGACACGGAACACTGAAGCTTTCTTT. It yields the protein CASSSAGTRNTEAFF.

The DNA for the CDR3 is TGTGCCAGCAACCTCGGACAATATAATTCACCCCTCCACTTT. Translated, it gives CASNLGQYNSPLHF. The chain uses TRBV9 and TRBJ1-6; possible D gene TRBD1, 5 bases. V lost 6 bases to trimming and J lost 4 bases, with 11 bases between them. Per the germline V gene, CDR1 is SGDLS and CDR2 is YYNGEE. This CDR3 is built from 14 residues.

The chain joins TRBV19 to TRBJ1-2; D is uncertain. The length of the CDR3 is 14 residues. Trimming removed 5 bases at V and 4 bases at J, with 14 bases between. Germline V gives CDR1 LNHDA, CDR2 SQIVND (reference sequence). CDR3 protein: CASSSPEGVYGYTF. CDR3 bases: TGTGCCAGTAGTTCCCCCGAGGGAGTCTATGGCTACACCTTC.

The chain is built from TRBV11-2 and TRBJ2-1; 13 bases line up with TRBD2. V trimming: 4 bases; J trimming: 1 base; junction bases outside the gene matches: 4. The CDR3 consists of 17 residues. Germline lookup yields CDR1 SGHAT and CDR2 FQNNGV. CDR3 amino acids: CASSSRTSGGSYNEQFF. The CDR3 region has the DNA TGTGCCAGCAGCTCGAGGACTAGCGGGGGTTCCTACAATGAGCAGTTCTTC.

The J gene is TRBJ2-3, the V gene TRBV7-3; D perhaps matches TRBD2 (6 bases). V lost 5 bases to trimming and J lost 0 bases, with 9 bases between them. The germline CDR1 and CDR2 sequences are SGHTA and FQGTGA. This CDR3 is 14 amino acids long. The CDR3 DNA is TGTGCCAGCAGCAGGACTATTAGCACAGATACGCAGTATTTT. Protein: CASSRTISTDTQYF.

V and J are TRBV5-1 and TRBJ2-7, with 8 bases lining up with TRBD2. V gave up 3 bases and J gave up 4 bases; unmatched junction bases: 9. Germline lookup yields CDR1 SGHRS and CDR2 YFSETQ. The CDR3 is made up of 15 amino acids. The CDR3 region is CASSSRSSGGYEQYF. The CDR3 nucleotides read TGCGCCAGCAGCTCTCGGTCCAGCGGGGGATACGAGCAGTACTTC.

CDR3 sequence (DNA): TGTGCCAGCAGCCCAGAAATCACAGATACGCAGTATTTT. Amino acids: CASSPEITDTQYF. The chain uses TRBV7-3 and TRBJ2-3, with D hard to call. Germline V gene data show CDR1 as SGHTA and CDR2 as FQGTGA. V dropped 5 bases and J dropped 2 bases, with 8 bases sitting between them. The CDR3 loop spans 13 amino acids.

This chain connects TRBV9 to TRBJ1-2; TRBD1 aligns across 8 bases. Looked up from germline, CDR1 is SGDLS and CDR2 is YYNGEE. V was pared by 3 bases and J by 2 bases, with 12 bases of the junction left unmatched. The CDR3 is 17 residues long. CDR3 DNA: TGTGCCAGCAGCGCGGGCTGGGGGACAGGCGAAAACTATGGCTACACCTTC. This encodes CASSAGWGTGENYGYTF.

The chain recombines TRBV9 with TRBJ1-1, with D possibly TRBD1 on 6 matching bases. The CDR3 has 15 amino acids. Deletions cut 4 bases from V and 8 bases from J, with 21 bases between. Germline V gene data show CDR1 as SGDLS and CDR2 as YYNGEE. This CDR3 is CASSPRGGAQAEAFF. The DNA of the CDR3 is TGTGCCAGCAGCCCTCGCGGGGGGGCCCAGGCGGAAGCTTTCTTT.

Here the CDR3 reads CASSWETPENKFF. As DNA, the CDR3 is TGTGCCAGCAGCTGGGAGACCCCGGAAAATAAGTTCTTC. This sequence joins TRBV5-4 and TRBJ2-1; a possible D gene is TRBD2 (5 bases). V was shortened by 3 bases and J by 14 bases, with 18 bases between the two germline ends. The germline V gene encodes CDR1 SGHNT and CDR2 YYREEE (reference sequence). This CDR3 has 13 amino acids.

CDR3 sequence: CASSFLTGDSYGYTF. In DNA form, the CDR3 reads TGCGCCAGCAGCTTCTTGACCGGGGACAGCTATGGCTACACCTTC. This chain joins TRBV5-1 and TRBJ1-2, with TRBD1 matching over 7 bases. With 2 bases clipped from V and 4 bases from J, the junction kept 8 bases outside the gene matches. CDR3 length: 15 residues. CDR1 SGHRS and CDR2 YFSETQ come from the germline V gene. Complete variable domain (other parts from reference TRBV5-1 and TRBJ1-2): KAGVTQTPRYLIKTRGQQVTLSCSPISGHRSVSWYQQTPGQGLQFLFEYFSETQRNKGNFPGRFSGRQFSNSRSEMNVSTLELGDSALYLCASSFLTGDSYGYTFGSGTRLTVV.

This chain links TRBV5-4 with TRBJ2-5; D remains ambiguous. Deletions cut 2 bases from V and 1 base from J, with 3 bases between. The CDR3 loop spans 12 amino acids. Germline values: CDR1 SGHNT, CDR2 YYREEE (reference sequence). CDR3 region: CASSFRQETQYF. Here the CDR3 DNA reads TGTGCCAGCAGCTTTCGCCAAGAGACCCAGTACTTC. Full variable domain (missing parts from reference TRBV5-4 and TRBJ2-5): ETGVTQSPTHLIKTRGQQVTLRCSSQSGHNTVSWYQQALGQGPQFIFQYYREEENGRGNFPPRFSGLQFPNYSSELNVNALELDDSALYLCASSFRQETQYFGPGTRLLVL.

The chain couples TRBV2 to TRBJ2-3, with TRBD1 as a possible D gene (5 bases). The CDR3 runs 14 residues. Trimming removed 4 bases at V and 8 bases at J, with 16 bases between. CDR1 is SNHLY and CDR2 is FYNNEI in the germline V gene. CDR3: CASSGPRQLGTQYF. CDR3 in DNA: TGTGCCAGCAGTGGCCCCAGACAGTTAGGTACGCAGTATTTT.

V and J are TRBV7-2 and TRBJ2-3; D uncertain. CDR3 size: 13 residues. CDR1 is SGHTA and CDR2 is FQGNSA in the germline V gene. V was shortened by 3 bases and J by 2 bases, with 6 bases between the two germline ends. The CDR3 bases are TGTGCCAGCAGCTTCTCCTTCACAGATACGCAGTATTTT. Its translation: CASSFSFTDTQYF.

The table lists this clone with a count of one. J is TRBJ2-1 and V is TRBV2, with 10 bases lining up with TRBD1. CDR1 and CDR2 (germline): SNHLY, FYNNEI. Losses at the gene ends were 0 bases for V and 4 bases for J; bases not matched to a gene: 12. This CDR3 spans 19 amino acids. CDR3 loop: CASSEAGRDRGWGYNEQFF. CDR3 coding DNA: TGTGCCAGCAGTGAAGCGGGCCGGGACAGGGGTTGGGGGTACAATGAGCAGTTCTTC.

The V call is TRBV30, the J call TRBJ1-5; D unclear. V lost 1 base and J 5 bases, leaving 12 bases between the germline ends. Germline V lookup: CDR1 GTSNPN, CDR2 SVGIG (reference sequence). The CDR3 loop spans 14 amino acids. This chain's CDR3 is CAWSGQAYYQPQHF. CDR3 DNA sequence: TGTGCCTGGAGTGGGCAGGCTTATTATCAGCCCCAGCATTTT.

This clone was detected only once. The J gene is TRBJ1-2, the V gene TRBV30, with TRBD1 matching 9 bases. The CDR3 is 13 amino acids. Germline CDR1 and CDR2: GTSNPN and SVGIG (reference sequence). The ends lost 3 bases at V and 7 bases at J; junction bases unmatched: 6. CDR3 bases: TGTGCCTGGAGGATGACAGGGGGAACTGGCTACACCTTC. It translates to CAWRMTGGTGYTF. Using reference TRBV30 and TRBJ1-2 for the parts outside the CDR3, the full variable domain is SQTIHQWPATLVQPVGSPLSLECTVEGTSNPNLYWYRQAAGRGLQLLFYSVGIGQISSEVPQNLSASRPQDRQFILSSKKLLLSDSGFYLCAWRMTGGTGYTFGSGTRLTVV.

The chain employs TRBV18 and TRBJ1-1; D is uncertain. The ends were cut back, 6 bases at V and 4 bases at J, with 18 bases in the middle. CDR3 length: 15 amino acids. Looked up from germline, CDR1 is KGHSH and CDR2 is LQKENI. In nucleotides, the CDR3 is TGTGCCAGCTCGTTGGACTCATCCCGAACCACTGAAGCTTTCTTT. It codes for CASSLDSSRTTEAFF.

The chain recombines TRBV19 with TRBJ1-2; 11 bases fit TRBD1. CDR1 and CDR2 (germline): LNHDA, SQIVND (reference sequence). Trimming at V came to 7 bases and at J to 11 bases, leaving 9 bases not matched to a gene. The CDR3 is 13 residues long. CDR3 bases: TGTGCCAGTACCCGGACAGGGGGCGTTGGATACACCTTC. Protein sequence: CASTRTGGVGYTF.

The rearrangement joins TRBV6-1 to TRBJ1-4; possible D gene TRBD1, 5 bases. In germline, CDR1 is MNHNS, CDR2 SASEGT. The CDR3 totals 14 residues. The V end lost 5 bases, the J end lost 8 bases, and 15 bases lay between the germline ends. This chain's CDR3 is CASSQQETDEKLFF. In DNA form, the CDR3 reads TGTGCCAGCAGTCAACAGGAAACTGACGAAAAACTGTTTTTT.

This chain links TRBV6-1 with TRBJ2-7; 10 bases map to TRBD2. The CDR3 length is 16 residues. The V segment lost 2 bases and the J segment 4 bases; nucleotides outside the gene matches: 8. CDR1 and CDR2 from the germline V gene are MNHNS and SASEGT. CDR3 DNA: TGTGCCAGCAGTGAATGGGGTAGCGGGGGGTTTTACGAGCAGTACTTC. Translated, it gives CASSEWGSGGFYEQYF.

This clone has a single count. The rearrangement uses TRBV5-1 and TRBJ2-5; D is possibly TRBD1 (5 bases). The CDR3 extends over 14 amino acids. Germline V gene data show CDR1 as SGHRS and CDR2 as YFSETQ. Trimming stripped 0 bases from V and 2 bases from J, with 8 bases between. Here the CDR3 reads CASSLGQWQETQYF. Written as DNA, the CDR3 is TGCGCCAGCAGCTTGGGACAGTGGCAAGAGACCCAGTACTTC. Filled out from reference TRBV5-1 and TRBJ2-5, the complete variable domain reads KAGVTQTPRYLIKTRGQQVTLSCSPISGHRSVSWYQQTPGQGLQFLFEYFSETQRNKGNFPGRFSGRQFSNSRSEMNVSTLELGDSALYLCASSLGQWQETQYFGPGTRLLVL.

The chain combines TRBV18 with TRBJ2-3, with D perhaps TRBD1 (7 bases). Per the germline V gene, CDR1 is KGHSH and CDR2 is LQKENI. The ends were cut back, 5 bases at V and 2 bases at J, with 17 bases in the middle. This CDR3 is 16 amino acids long. CDR3 residues: CASSAPDRDSTDTQYF. The CDR3 region has the DNA TGTGCCAGCTCAGCCCCCGACAGGGACTCCACAGATACGCAGTATTTT.

This clone showed up just once. The chain employs TRBV12-5 and TRBJ2-5, with TRBD2 identical over 9 bases. This CDR3 comprises 14 residues. The germline gives CDR1 LGHNT, CDR2 FRNRAP. Trimming took 6 bases from V and 5 from J; bases not matched to a gene: 7. The CDR3 sequence is CASGPRTSVETQYF. The CDR3 DNA reads as TGTGCTAGTGGACCGAGGACTAGCGTGGAGACCCAGTACTTC.

The rearrangement uses TRBV7-9 and TRBJ2-7; no clear D gene. The CDR3 extends over 13 amino acids. Germline lookup yields CDR1 SEHNR and CDR2 FQNEAQ (reference sequence). V shed 2 bases and J shed 1 base, with 6 bases lying between them. CDR3 sequence: CASSLPPSYEQYF. The CDR3 bases are TGTGCCAGCAGCTTACCTCCTTCCTACGAGCAGTACTTC.

A single count supports this clone. The V and J genes are TRBV11-2 and TRBJ1-1; tentative D call: TRBD1 (5 bases). The CDR3 has 18 residues. The germline gives CDR1 SGHAT, CDR2 FQNNGV. Trimming took 7 bases from V and 1 from J, leaving 25 bases between them. DNA for the CDR3: TGTGCCAGCACCAGTTTGTTGGGCCGGCGACAGAGGAACACTGAAGCTTTCTTT. Translating gives CASTSLLGRRQRNTEAFF.

The J gene is TRBJ2-2, the V gene TRBV25-1; a possible D gene is TRBD1 (5 bases). The CDR3 sequence is 17 residues long. CDR1 and CDR2 from the germline V gene are MGHDK and SYGVNS. The V end lost 5 bases, the J end lost 4 bases, and 20 bases lay between the germline ends. The CDR3 coding sequence is TGTGCCAGCAGTTCCTTTTCCCCAGGGAAGGGCACCGGGGAGCTGTTTTTT. This gives the protein CASSSFSPGKGTGELFF.

V usage is TRBV2 and J usage is TRBJ2-7; the D gene is possibly TRBD2 (6 bases). Germline loops: CDR1 SNHLY, CDR2 FYNNEI. The CDR3 has 15 residues. The V end lost 6 bases, the J end lost 0 bases, and 15 bases lay between the germline ends. In nucleotides, the CDR3 is TGTGCCAGCAGCGCCGGGACTTTCCACTCCTACGAGCAGTACTTC. It is translated as CASSAGTFHSYEQYF.

The rearrangement joins TRBV5-4 to TRBJ2-5; 11 nucleotides agree with TRBD2. The CDR3 sequence is 17 residues long. CDR1 is SGHNT, CDR2 YYREEE, per germline (reference sequence). Trimming took 4 bases from V and 1 from J; bases not matched to a gene: 9. The CDR3 sequence is CASSPDLGLAAQETQYF. CDR3 nucleotide sequence: TGTGCCAGCAGCCCCGACCTGGGACTAGCGGCCCAAGAGACCCAGTACTTC.

Written as DNA, the CDR3 is TGTGCCAGCAGCCCCTGGCGGGACGCAGTCGATGAGCAGTTCTTC. Translating it yields CASSPWRDAVDEQFF. The chain carries TRBV5-4 and TRBJ2-1, with D perhaps TRBD2 (6 bases). The V gene's germline CDR1 is SGHNT and CDR2 YYREEE (reference sequence). The V gene lost 4 bases and the J gene lost 8 bases, with 19 bases spanning the gap. The CDR3 spans 15 residues.

The chain combines TRBV5-4 with TRBJ2-1; weak D call: TRBD1 (5 bases). The CDR3 has 12 residues. The V gene lost 1 base and the J gene lost 9 bases, with 8 bases spanning the gap. Looked up from germline, CDR1 is SGHNT and CDR2 is YYREEE (reference sequence). The CDR3 sequence: CASSLSRAEQFF. The CDR3 nucleotides are TGTGCCAGCAGCTTGAGCAGGGCTGAGCAGTTCTTC.

The V and J genes are TRBV5-1 and TRBJ2-1; TRBD2 agrees at 7 bases. The germline gives CDR1 SGHRS, CDR2 YFSETQ. The trim removed 0 bases at V and 8 bases at J, leaving 8 bases unmatched. This CDR3 contains 15 residues. As DNA, the CDR3 is TGCGCCAGCAGCTTGGGTGCGGGGGTGGAGGATGAGCAGTTCTTC. Protein sequence: CASSLGAGVEDEQFF.